This T cell receptor beta chain originates from a study of T-cell memory formation after mild COVID-19. Overall study results and limits: There were some responding clones in pre-infection memory, which suggested that cross-reactive memory had joined. CM and EM subsets held most contracting CD4+ clones; EMRA held CD8+ ones. Clones that contracted from day 15 to 85 were balanced CD4/CD8, while later expanders leaned CD4+.

Constant-segment primers and 5'RACE yielded cDNA libraries for TCR alpha and TCR beta, each carrying sample barcodes and UMIs. MiXCR, run by TCRdb on the 5' RACE reads, gives a single entry per CDR3 protein. Here the sample spans 300,000 to 400,000 distinct CDR3 sequences, approximately 13% being singletons. This clonotype has only a few counts. Antigen specificity is unknown. The clonotype was recovered from a man between 18 and 29 years old who had mild COVID-19 (a few samples of this study predate the infection). Cell type and time point are not known. The sample comprised PBMCs or a T cell subset sorted from them (not recorded which).

CDR3 protein: CASSFRAGNTIYF. DNA for the CDR3: TGTGCCAGCAGTTTCCGGGCTGGAAACACCATATATTTT. The chain joins TRBV27 to TRBJ1-3; D is uncertain. Trimming removed 3 bases from V and 2 bases from J, with 5 bases in between. Germline CDR1 is MNHEY and CDR2 is SMNVEV (reference sequence). The CDR3 is 13 amino acids.